Listed here are 27 T cell receptor beta chains from one sample, sequenced in a study of blood T cell repertoires in COVID-19. Repertoires were generated with immunoSEQ multiplex PCR, while TCRdb's copy carries only in-frame clones and drops some. The repertoire includes 150,000 to 170,000 clones, about 86% of them detected once, and around 7.8% sits in the top ten. Sequencing was carried out using PBMCs or T cells enriched from blood (not recorded which). All receptors derive from a man between 50 and 59 years old who had recovered from COVID-19.

This clone was found once. This rearrangement joins TRBV4-1 to TRBJ1-6; 9 nucleotides match TRBD1. CDR1 MGHRA and CDR2 YSYEKL come from the germline V gene. V lost 3 bases, J lost 6 bases, and 6 bases stayed unmatched. CDR3 size: 16 residues. CDR3 sequence: CASSQGQGIINSPLHF. For the CDR3, the DNA is TGCGCCAGCAGCCAGGGACAGGGAATAATTAATTCACCCCTCCACTTT.

This chain connects TRBV7-3 to TRBJ2-3; the match to TRBD2 covers 8 bases. CDR3 length: 17 residues. Trimming took 1 base from V and 2 from J; bases not matched to a gene: 8. Germline CDR1 SGHTA, CDR2 FQGTGA. In DNA form, the CDR3 reads TGTGCCAGCAGCTTAAGATTTCCGGGGGGGCCCACAGATACGCAGTATTTT. It is translated as CASSLRFPGGPTDTQYF.

The chain is built from TRBV15 and TRBJ2-1; D might be TRBD1 (6 bases). The ends were cut back, 0 bases at V and 1 base at J, with 10 bases in the middle. Looked up from germline, CDR1 is LNHNV and CDR2 is YYDKDF (reference sequence). The CDR3 has 16 amino acids. The CDR3 loop is CATSRDFQGSYNEQFF. CDR3 coding DNA: TGTGCCACCAGCAGAGATTTCCAGGGGTCCTACAATGAGCAGTTCTTC.

This clone was observed a single time. This chain links TRBV30 with TRBJ2-5; 9 nucleotides match TRBD1. CDR3 length: 13 amino acids. Germline CDR1 and CDR2: GTSNPN and SVGIG (reference sequence). With 5 bases clipped from V and 4 bases from J, the junction kept 5 bases outside the gene matches. CDR3: CAWGGQGRETQYF. CDR3 DNA: TGTGCCTGGGGGGGACAGGGACGAGAGACCCAGTACTTC.

This clone was seen once. The V call is TRBV11-2, the J call TRBJ1-1; D is undetermined. V shed 0 bases and J shed 6 bases, with 5 bases lying between them. The germline V gene has CDR1 SGHAT and CDR2 FQNNGV. This CDR3 has 12 amino acids. The CDR3 sequence: CASSLDQAEAFF. As DNA, the CDR3 is TGTGCCAGCAGCTTAGATCAGGCTGAAGCTTTCTTT.

The chain links TRBV18 to TRBJ1-2; D is possibly TRBD1 (5 bases). Germline V gives CDR1 KGHSH, CDR2 LQKENI. The CDR3 has 14 amino acids. V was shortened by 3 bases and J by 2 bases, with 10 bases between the two germline ends. CDR3 nucleotide sequence: TGTGCCAGCTCACCGGGGACTTTAAACTATGGCTACACCTTC. It codes for CASSPGTLNYGYTF.

The chain uses TRBV15 and TRBJ1-1; tentatively, D is TRBD1 (5 bases). The CDR3 contains 13 residues. Trimming cost V 6 bases and J 5 bases, with 13 bases left between them. Per germline, CDR1 LNHNV and CDR2 YYDKDF (reference sequence). The CDR3 spells CATSRRRGTEAFF. CDR3 in DNA: TGTGCCACCAGTCGGAGAAGGGGTACTGAAGCTTTCTTT.

The rearrangement links TRBV4-3 to TRBJ2-5; D possibly corresponds to TRBD2 (5 bases). With 4 bases removed from V and 7 bases from J, the gap between germline ends came to 16 bases. This CDR3 is 14 amino acids long. Germline V lookup: CDR1 LGHNA, CDR2 YSLEER. CDR3 sequence: CASSPVRGSGTQYF. The DNA of the CDR3 is TGCGCCAGCAGCCCGGTCCGGGGATCGGGGACCCAGTACTTC.

The rearrangement joins TRBV10-3 to TRBJ2-7; 10 nucleotides line up with TRBD2. The J segment lost 0 bases and the V segment lost 5 bases, leaving 4 bases of the junction unmatched. The CDR3 contains 15 residues. The germline CDR1 and CDR2 sequences are ENHRY and SYGVKD. In nucleotides, the CDR3 is TGTGCCATCAGTTTCAGCGGGGGGGACTCCTACGAGCAGTACTTC. Protein: CAISFSGGDSYEQYF.

DNA of the CDR3: TGTGCCAGCAGCCAAATCGCCGGCCGGGGCTCCGGGAGAACTGAAGCTTTCTTT. It translates to CASSQIAGRGSGRTEAFF. V gene TRBV3-1 (or the pseudogene TRBV3-2) combines with J gene TRBJ1-1; TRBD1 is a possible D gene (5 bases). Trimming stripped 2 bases from V and 5 bases from J, with 24 bases between. The germline V gene has CDR1 LGHDT and CDR2 YNNKEL (reference sequence). The CDR3 loop spans 18 amino acids.

The V call is TRBV5-6, the J call TRBJ2-2; tentatively, D is TRBD1 (5 bases). Trimming removed 0 bases at V and 3 bases at J, with 6 bases between. CDR3 length: 14 amino acids. Germline CDR1 reads SGHDT; CDR2 reads YYEEEE. The CDR3 here is CASSLGTYTGELFF. CDR3 DNA: TGTGCCAGCAGCTTGGGGACATACACCGGGGAGCTGTTTTTT. Together with reference TRBV5-6 and TRBJ2-2, the CDR3 gives the full variable domain: DAGVTQSPTHLIKTRGQQVTLRCSPKSGHDTVSWYQQALGQGPQFIFQYYEEEERQRGNFPDRFSGHQFPNYSSELNVNALLLGDSALYLCASSLGTYTGELFFGEGSRLTVL.

V and J are TRBV11-2 and TRBJ2-2; the D gene is possibly TRBD2 (6 bases). CDR3 size: 17 residues. Trimming removed 5 bases from V and 6 bases from J, with 22 bases in between. Germline loops: CDR1 SGHAT, CDR2 FQNNGV. The CDR3 reads CASSLPTSSLIAGELFF. CDR3 DNA: TGTGCCAGCAGCCTACCGACTAGTTCGTTAATCGCCGGGGAGCTGTTTTTT.

The chain couples TRBV4-1 to TRBJ2-1; 7 bases match TRBD1. J was trimmed by 4 bases and V by 4 bases; bases with no gene match: 7. The V gene's germline CDR1 is MGHRA and CDR2 YSYEKL. The CDR3 runs to 15 residues. The CDR3 DNA follows: TGCGCCAGCAGCCTCCGGGACAGCCCTTACAATGAGCAGTTCTTC. Amino acid sequence: CASSLRDSPYNEQFF.

This clone was seen more than once but under ten times. This CDR3 is also generated by other DNA sequences in the sample. J is TRBJ1-6 and V is TRBV11-2, with D perhaps TRBD1 (6 bases). V was trimmed by 1 base and J by 7 bases, leaving 11 bases between them. Germline V gene sequence: CDR1 SGHAT, CDR2 FQNNGV. The CDR3 totals 15 residues. In DNA form, the CDR3 reads TGTGCCAGCAGCTTAGTGGGCAGGGGAAATTCACCCCTCCACTTT. Encoded protein: CASSLVGRGNSPLHF.

The V and J genes are TRBV7-6 and TRBJ1-6, with D unclear. V was cut by 1 base and J by 7 bases, with 11 bases left in between. Germline V CDR1 and CDR2: SGHVS, FNYEAQ. The CDR3 has 15 residues. Here the CDR3 reads CASSLVAGYNSPLHF. DNA for the CDR3: TGTGCCAGCAGCTTAGTTGCGGGTTACAATTCACCCCTCCACTTT.

J is TRBJ1-5 and V is TRBV29-1; tentatively, D is TRBD1 (6 bases). CDR1 is SQVTM, CDR2 ANQGSEA, per germline. The CDR3 contains 13 residues. V shed 6 bases and J shed 4 bases, with 13 bases lying between them. DNA of the CDR3: TGCAGCGTCGCCGGACAGCTAAATCAGCCCCAGCATTTT. This sequence encodes CSVAGQLNQPQHF.

The chain carries TRBV5-1 and TRBJ2-7, with TRBD2 matching 8 bases. CDR1 SGHRS and CDR2 YFSETQ come from the germline V gene. The CDR3 length is 15 residues. The V segment lost 0 bases and the J segment 2 bases; nucleotides outside the gene matches: 4. The CDR3 sequence: CASSLASGGPYEQYF. CDR3 coding DNA: TGCGCCAGCAGCTTGGCAAGCGGGGGCCCCTACGAGCAGTACTTC.

The V call is TRBV18, the J call TRBJ1-4; D gene unclear. Germline CDR1 is KGHSH and CDR2 is LQKENI. The CDR3 contains 16 residues. Deletions cut 6 bases from V and 0 bases from J, with 14 bases between. CDR3 DNA: TGTGCCAGCTCCCTCTACCTCGCTGCAACTAATGAAAAACTGTTTTTT. Encoded protein: CASSLYLAATNEKLFF.

The count of this clone is one. This chain connects TRBV5-6 to TRBJ1-2; D is possibly TRBD1 (6 bases). V was cut by 4 bases and J by 8 bases, with 18 bases left in between. The CDR3 sequence is 14 residues long. Germline V gene data show CDR1 as SGHDT and CDR2 as YYEEEE. CDR3 DNA: TGTGCCAGCAGCCCCTTGCGGGGGGCCCAAGGCTACACCTTC. It codes for CASSPLRGAQGYTF.

The chain carries TRBV19 and TRBJ1-3; 7 nucleotides align to TRBD1. The length of the CDR3 is 14 residues. CDR1 and CDR2 (germline): LNHDA, SQIVND (reference sequence). Trimming at V came to 10 bases and at J to 1 base, leaving 7 bases not matched to a gene. CDR3 amino acids: CAKWETGSGNTIYF. For the CDR3, the DNA is TGTGCCAAATGGGAGACAGGGTCTGGAAACACCATATATTTT.

The genes are TRBV5-6 and TRBJ2-3, with TRBD1 identical over 7 bases. The length of the CDR3 is 12 residues. The germline CDR1 and CDR2 sequences are SGHDT and YYEEEE. Trimming removed 0 bases from V and 9 bases from J; junction bases left unmatched: 1. The DNA of the CDR3 is TGTGCCAGCAGCTTGGCGGGACAGACGCAGTATTTT. Protein: CASSLAGQTQYF.

The V gene is TRBV21-1, the J gene TRBJ2-7; TRBD1 is taken as the D call from the table, unchecked against the DNA. TRBV21-1 is a documented pseudogene. This CDR3 region has 13 residues. The CDR3: CASSNPSPYEQYF. The DNA of the CDR3 is TGTGCCAGCAGCAATCCCAGTCCCTACGAGCAGTACTTC.

The rearrangement joins TRBV2 to TRBJ1-1; D remains unclear. With 4 bases removed from V and 6 bases from J, the gap between germline ends came to 12 bases. This CDR3 region has 13 residues. CDR1 is SNHLY, CDR2 FYNNEI, per germline. The CDR3 loop reads CASSVEGAAEAFF. Written as DNA, the CDR3 is TGTGCCAGCAGTGTGGAGGGAGCCGCTGAAGCTTTCTTT.

The rearrangement links TRBV19 to TRBJ1-2; TRBD1 aligns across 8 bases. Germline V gene sequence: CDR1 LNHDA, CDR2 SQIVND (reference sequence). The CDR3 loop spans 15 amino acids. Trimming removed 4 bases from V and 4 bases from J; junction bases left unmatched: 8. The CDR3 reads CASSTDRAVGYGYTF. In DNA form, the CDR3 reads TGTGCCAGTAGTACGGACAGGGCGGTTGGCTATGGCTACACCTTC.

The chain couples TRBV7-9 to TRBJ1-2; D gene unclear. The CDR3 runs to 14 residues. V gave up 7 bases and J gave up 1 base, with 13 bases separating them. Germline CDR1 is SEHNR and CDR2 is FQNEAQ (reference sequence). The CDR3 loop is CASTLEFGNYGYTF. CDR3 nucleotides: TGTGCCAGCACACTAGAATTCGGTAACTATGGCTACACCTTC.

The chain links TRBV27 to TRBJ1-4; D is undetermined. V was clipped by 5 bases and J by 8 bases, with 18 bases between them. Per germline, CDR1 MNHEY and CDR2 SMNVEV (reference sequence). The CDR3 sequence is 15 residues long. CDR3 nucleotides: TGTGCCAGCAGTGCCGGACTGCCGACCCGAGAAAAACTGTTTTTT. Translating gives CASSAGLPTREKLFF.

The chain joins TRBV7-3 to TRBJ2-3; 9 bases are a match to TRBD2. The germline CDR1 and CDR2 sequences are SGHTA and FQGTGA. This CDR3 has 18 residues. With 5 bases clipped from V and 6 bases from J, the junction kept 18 bases outside the gene matches. The CDR3 sequence is CASSPTLVLTSGGDTQYF. The CDR3 nucleotides are TGTGCCAGCAGCCCCACTCTCGTATTGACTAGCGGAGGGGATACGCAGTATTTT.